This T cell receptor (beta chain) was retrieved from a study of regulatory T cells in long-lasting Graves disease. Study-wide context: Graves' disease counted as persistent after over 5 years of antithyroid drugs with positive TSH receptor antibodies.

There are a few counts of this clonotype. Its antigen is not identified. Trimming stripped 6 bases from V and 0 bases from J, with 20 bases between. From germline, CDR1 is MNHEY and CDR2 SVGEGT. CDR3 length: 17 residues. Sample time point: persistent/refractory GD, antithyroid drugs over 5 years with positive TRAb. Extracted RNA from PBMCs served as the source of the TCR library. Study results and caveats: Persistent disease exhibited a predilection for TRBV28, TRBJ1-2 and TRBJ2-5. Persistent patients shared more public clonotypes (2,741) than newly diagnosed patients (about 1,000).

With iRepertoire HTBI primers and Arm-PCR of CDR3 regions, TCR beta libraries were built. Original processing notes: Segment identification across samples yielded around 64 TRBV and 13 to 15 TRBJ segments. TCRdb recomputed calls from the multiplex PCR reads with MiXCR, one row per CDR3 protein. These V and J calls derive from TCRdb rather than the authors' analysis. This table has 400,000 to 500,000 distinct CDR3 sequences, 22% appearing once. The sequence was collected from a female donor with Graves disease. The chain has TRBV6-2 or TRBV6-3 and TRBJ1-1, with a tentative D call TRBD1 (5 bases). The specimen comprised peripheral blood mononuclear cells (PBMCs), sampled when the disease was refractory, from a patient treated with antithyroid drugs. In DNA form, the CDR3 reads TGTGCCAGCAGACAACTAAAGGACAACGTCATGAACACTGAAGCTTTCTTT. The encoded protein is CASRQLKDNVMNTEAFF.